The 2 T cell receptor beta chains reported below all come from one sample, sequenced in a study of cytomegalovirus exposure and HLA in healthy donors. The PCR employed 60 Vbeta primers together with 13 Jbeta primers. Clones were read by immunoSEQ multiplex PCR, and TCRdb kept only the in-frame ones, dropping some. The table includes roughly 110,000 clones, roughly three quarters detected once. Input material: PBMCs. The receptors were gathered from a middle-aged woman in good health and CMV-seropositive.

CDR3 region: CASRAGTSGSTDTQYF. Written as DNA, the CDR3 is TGCGCCAGCAGAGCCGGGACTAGCGGGAGCACAGATACGCAGTATTTT. V and J are TRBV10-1 and TRBJ2-3, with 12 bases fitting TRBD2. Losses at the gene ends were 6 bases for V and 0 bases for J; bases not matched to a gene: 4. CDR3 length: 16 amino acids. The germline V gene has CDR1 WNHNN and CDR2 SYGVQD (reference sequence).

The sample holds one count of this clone. The chain has TRBV7-3 and TRBJ2-2, with TRBD2 identical over 10 bases. The CDR3 is 16 amino acids. Trimming removed 3 bases from V and 4 bases from J; junction bases left unmatched: 5. Germline V lookup: CDR1 SGHTA, CDR2 FQGTGA. CDR3 sequence: CASSFPAGGRTGELFF. CDR3 nucleotide sequence: TGTGCCAGCAGCTTTCCAGCGGGGGGGCGCACCGGGGAGCTGTTTTTT.